These 5 T cell receptor beta chains share one sample of origin, sequenced in a study of metastatic and nonmetastatic thyroid tumors. TCRdb re-called the PCR reads via MiXCR. The profile shows thousands of clones, roughly a quarter of them singletons. Patients had received no treatment of any kind before thyroid surgery. Sequenced sample: tumor tissue. Receptors were obtained from a female donor with papillary thyroid cancer or a benign thyroid nodule (not recorded which). Some clones in this sample may be carry-over from other donors' samples.

This clone is judged large. The chain employs TRBV20-1 and TRBJ2-1; D may be TRBD2 (5 bases). The CDR3 consists of 13 residues. The ends were cut back, 4 bases at V and 7 bases at J, with 14 bases in the middle. Germline lookup yields CDR1 DFQATT and CDR2 SNEGSKA (reference sequence). In DNA form, the CDR3 reads TGCAGTGCTATACTAGTAGGAACTAATGAGCAGTTCTTC. Its translation is CSAILVGTNEQFF.

The chain recombines TRBV20-1 with TRBJ2-3; D uncertain. The CDR3 extends over 14 amino acids. Germline V gene lookup returns CDR1 DFQATT and CDR2 SNEGSKA (reference sequence). Between the trimmed V and J ends, which lost 3 bases and 0 bases, there was a span of 10 bases. The CDR3 loop reads CSASLGPSTDTQYF. DNA of the CDR3: TGCAGTGCTAGTTTAGGTCCTAGCACAGATACGCAGTATTTT.

Within the sample, this clone is medium-sized. The gene calls are TRBV5-5 and TRBJ2-7, with a weak D call TRBD1 (6 bases). The CDR3 consists of 16 residues. Per the germline V gene, CDR1 is SGHKS and CDR2 is YYEKEE (reference sequence). V was clipped by 0 bases and J by 1 base, with 14 bases between them. The CDR3 loop reads CASSLGARGPSYEQYF. The CDR3 bases are TGTGCCAGCAGCTTGGGGGCCAGGGGTCCATCCTACGAGCAGTACTTC.

This clone appeared a few times. The chain has TRBV5-1 and TRBJ2-7; D remains ambiguous. The CDR3 is 16 amino acids. The germline CDR1 and CDR2 sequences are SGHRS and YFSETQ. V was trimmed by 0 bases and J by 4 bases, leaving 17 bases between them. DNA for the CDR3: TGCGCCAGCAGCTTGGACATGGCTCAAAAAACTTACGAGCAGTACTTC. Translated, it gives CASSLDMAQKTYEQYF.

The V gene is TRBV6-5, the J gene TRBJ2-1; D uncertain. Deletions cut 2 bases from V and 10 bases from J, with 12 bases between. CDR3 length equals 13 residues. Germline lookup yields CDR1 MNHEY and CDR2 SVGAGI. CDR3 in DNA: TGTGCCAGCAGTTACCAGCTGGGCTACGAGCAGTTCTTC. This sequence encodes CASSYQLGYEQFF.